This T cell receptor beta chain was sequenced for a study of CD8 T cells in ankylosing spondylitis. Whole-study results and caveats: The study identified a TCR beta motif of under 10 highly homologous variants that appeared characteristic of ankylosing spondylitis blood. Enrichment of disease-linked clones was reportedly significant in matched ankylosing spondylitis synovial fluid. Clones linked to the disease showed a CD8+ phenotype. They occurred at relatively low frequencies in peripheral blood.

Quantitative 5'-RACE with molecular barcodes was used to make the TCR beta libraries. TCRdb independently ran MiXCR on the 5' RACE reads; one entry per CDR3 protein. The table has tens of thousands of distinct CDR3 sequences, 10% to 13% seen once. For this clonotype: As yet, its antigen is unknown.

The length of the CDR3 is 14 residues. CDR1 and CDR2 (germline): DFQATT, SNEGSKA (reference sequence). V was trimmed by 5 bases and J by 2 bases, leaving 16 bases between them. The sequence came from a male donor with ankylosing spondylitis or in good health (not recorded which). Sequenced: blood, either unsorted or a sorted T cell fraction (not recorded which). This chain connects TRBV20-1 to TRBJ2-7; D may correspond to TRBD1 or TRBD2 (5 bases each). The CDR3 loop reads CSAARRGATYEQYF. DNA for the CDR3: TGCAGTGCTGCCCGCCGAGGGGCCACCTACGAGCAGTACTTC.